This T cell receptor (beta chain) stems from a study of cytomegalovirus exposure and HLA in healthy donors. It was with 60 Vbeta and 13 Jbeta primers that the PCR ran. The data were produced by immunoSEQ multiplex PCR, yet TCRdb's version contains in-frame clones alone and is incomplete. The table records about 170,000 clones, 75% to 85% of them present only once. CDR3 length: 15 amino acids. The germline CDR1 and CDR2 sequences are LGHNA and YSLEER. This chain connects TRBV4-3 to TRBJ2-5; possible D gene TRBD2, 5 bases. The J call is in doubt because the DNA end fits TRBJ2-7 better. The sequence derives from a female donor in good health and CMV-seronegative. Sequencing was performed on PBMCs. Here the CDR3 DNA reads TGCGCCAGCAGCCAAGAGACTACCATGGGCTACGAGCAGTACTTC. Amino acids: CASSQETTMGYEQYF.